Below, 7 T cell receptor beta chains from the same sample are listed, as sequenced in a study of post-analysis software for immune sequencing data. The library was made from cDNA and included unique molecular identifiers. TCRdb recomputed calls from the PCR reads with MiXCR, one row per CDR3 protein. The sample includes 150,000 to 200,000 distinct CDR3 sequences, about 34% of them seen just once. This specimen was blood, taken after autologous hematopoietic stem cell transplantation. The receptor source for this set is a girl aged 5 to 17 with multiple sclerosis.

The chain carries TRBV15 and TRBJ2-3; 10 bases fit TRBD2. V lost 5 bases to trimming and J lost 0 bases; unmatched junction nucleotides: 8. The CDR3 spans 17 residues. Germline CDR1 reads LNHNV; CDR2 reads YYDKDF (reference sequence). CDR3 coding DNA: TGTGCCACCAGCTCAGAGACTAGCGGGCACAGCACAGATACGCAGTATTTT. Translating gives CATSSETSGHSTDTQYF.

The rearrangement links TRBV7-9 to TRBJ2-7; 10 bases fit TRBD2. The trim removed 1 base at V and 9 bases at J, leaving 9 bases unmatched. The CDR3 runs 15 residues. Germline lookup yields CDR1 SEHNR and CDR2 FQNEAQ (reference sequence). The CDR3 region has the DNA TGTGCCAGCAGCTTAGTGCTAGCGGGGGCAGACGGGCAGTACTTC. It encodes CASSLVLAGADGQYF.

The chain joins TRBV28 to TRBJ1-2; D is unclear. The CDR3 extends over 14 amino acids. Germline-derived CDR1 and CDR2 are MDHEN and SYDVKM. V lost 0 bases and J 2 bases, leaving 7 bases between the germline ends. CDR3 nucleotides: TGTGCCAGCAGTTTATGGGGCAGCAACTATGGCTACACCTTC. The encoded protein is CASSLWGSNYGYTF.

This chain links TRBV6-1 with TRBJ2-3; 9 nucleotides line up with TRBD1. CDR3 length: 15 residues. Germline V CDR1 and CDR2: MNHNS, SASEGT. V trimming: 1 base; J trimming: 3 bases; junction bases outside the gene matches: 2. This CDR3 is CASSEGTGETDTQYF. The CDR3, as DNA: TGTGCCAGCAGTGAAGGGACAGGGGAAACAGATACGCAGTATTTT.

This clonotype has a handful of counts. The rearrangement links TRBV21-1 to TRBJ2-1; the table's D call, TRBD1, was not checked against the DNA. TRBV21-1 is assigned pseudogene status. CDR3 length: 14 amino acids. DNA of the CDR3: TGTGCCAGCAGCAAAGCGGGACAGGGCAATGAGCAGTTCTTC. It encodes CASSKAGQGNEQFF.

Worth noting for this clonotype: With a much larger clone just one base away, this may be a read error. The chain couples TRBV6-5 to TRBJ1-2; D unclear. V dropped 11 bases and J dropped 4 bases, with 14 bases sitting between them. The germline CDR1 and CDR2 sequences are MNHEY and SVGAGI. This CDR3 contains 12 residues. CDR3 coding DNA: TGTGCCTCATACGTGTGGCCCTATGGCTACACCTTC. This gives the protein CASYVWPYGYTF.

The genes are TRBV6-5 and TRBJ1-1, with D hard to call. V was cut by 0 bases and J by 6 bases, with 8 bases left in between. The CDR3 consists of 13 residues. The germline V gene encodes CDR1 MNHEY and CDR2 SVGAGI. The CDR3 nucleotides are TGTGCCAGCAGTTACTCGATCGGCGCTGAAGCTTTCTTT. Protein: CASSYSIGAEAFF.